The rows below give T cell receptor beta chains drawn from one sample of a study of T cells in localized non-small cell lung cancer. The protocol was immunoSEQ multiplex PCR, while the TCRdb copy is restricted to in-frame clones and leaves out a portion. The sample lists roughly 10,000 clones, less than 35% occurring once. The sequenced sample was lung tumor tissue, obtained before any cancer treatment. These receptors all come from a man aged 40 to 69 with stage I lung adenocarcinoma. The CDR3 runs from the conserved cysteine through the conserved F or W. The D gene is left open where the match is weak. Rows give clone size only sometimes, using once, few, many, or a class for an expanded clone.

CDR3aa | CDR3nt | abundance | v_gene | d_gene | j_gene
CASSIGQGYGYTF | TGTGCCAGTAGTATAGGACAGGGGTACGGCTACACCTTC | NA | TRBV19 | TRBD1 | TRBJ1-2
CASSFGLAGAYNEQFF | TGTGCCAGCAGCTTTGGACTAGCGGGAGCATACAATGAGCAGTTCTTC | few | TRBV11-3 | TRBD2 | TRBJ2-1
CASSVQQGSNQPQHF | TGTGCCAGCTCAGTACAACAGGGCAGCAATCAGCCCCAGCATTTT | NA | TRBV18 | NA | TRBJ1-5
CASSSRDRGFGETQYF | TGTGCCAGCAGCTCCCGGGACAGGGGATTTGGAGAGACCCAGTACTTC | many | TRBV11-3 | TRBD1 | TRBJ2-5
CASSGTLYSGANVLTF | TGTGCCAGCTCTGGGACTCTCTACTCTGGGGCCAACGTCCTGACTTTC | NA | TRBV18 | NA | TRBJ2-6
CASTDFAGNTIYF | TGTGCCAGCACCGACTTCGCTGGAAACACCATATATTTT | medium-sized | TRBV9 | NA | TRBJ1-3
CASSRLAGDTDTQYF | TGTGCCAGTAGTAGACTAGCGGGGGACACAGATACGCAGTATTTT | NA | TRBV19 | TRBD2 | TRBJ2-3
CASIWDRVFNQPQHF | TGTGCCAGCATTTGGGACAGGGTTTTTAATCAGCCCCAGCATTTT | few | TRBV6-8 | TRBD1 | TRBJ1-5
CASSRGRLAYSSYNEQFF | TGTGCCAGCAGTCGCGGGAGACTAGCGTATAGCTCCTACAATGAGCAGTTCTTC | NA | TRBV6-8 | TRBD2 | TRBJ2-1
CASHGTVYEQYF | TGTGCCTCCCACGGGACAGTCTACGAGCAGTACTTC | few | TRBV18 | TRBD1 | TRBJ2-7
CASSYSVSGAFF | TGTGCCAGCAGTTACTCGGTCTCGGGGGCTTTCTTT | NA | TRBV6-8 | NA | TRBJ1-1
CASSPSSGGGYNEQFF | TGTGCCAGCAGCCCGAGCTCTGGAGGGGGGTACAATGAGCAGTTCTTC | few | TRBV11-3 | NA | TRBJ2-1
CSVNRGGHTDTQYF | TGCAGCGTTAATAGAGGGGGCCACACAGATACGCAGTATTTT | NA | TRBV29-1 | TRBD1 | TRBJ2-3
CASSISRQAMGTQYF | TGTGCCAGTAGTATAAGTCGGCAGGCTATGGGGACCCAGTACTTC | NA | TRBV19 | NA | TRBJ2-5
CASSPGWVNTEAFF | TGCGCCAGCAGCCCGGGTTGGGTGAACACTGAAGCTTTCTTT | NA | TRBV5-1 | NA | TRBJ1-1
CASSYSLNVYGYTF | TGTGCCAGCAGTTACTCTCTAAACGTCTATGGCTACACCTTC | few | TRBV6-8 | NA | TRBJ1-2
CASSRTGVNTGELFF | TGTGCCAGCAGCAGAACAGGGGTGAACACCGGGGAGCTGTTTTTT | NA | TRBV11-3 | TRBD1 | TRBJ2-2
CASSKGDSTIWPQHF | TGTGCCAGTAGTAAAGGGGACAGTACCATTTGGCCCCAGCATTTT | NA | TRBV19 | TRBD1 | TRBJ1-5
CASSLRTGAFGSPLHF | TGTGCCAGCAGCTTGAGGACAGGGGCTTTCGGATCACCCCTCCACTTT | many | TRBV11-3 | TRBD1 | TRBJ1-6
CAIRKTENTEAFF | TGTGCCATCAGAAAGACAGAGAACACTGAAGCTTTCTTT | few | TRBV6-8 | NA | TRBJ1-1
CASSVAGTALSIDGYTF | TGTGCCAGCAGCGTAGCTGGGACAGCCCTATCTATTGATGGCTACACCTTC | NA | TRBV9 | TRBD1 | TRBJ1-2
CASGLDTGELFF | TGTGCTAGTGGTTTGGACACCGGGGAGCTGTTTTTT | few | TRBV12-5 | NA | TRBJ2-2
CASTDVNTEAFF | TGTGCCAGTACCGACGTGAACACTGAAGCTTTCTTT | once | TRBV19 | NA | TRBJ1-1
CSVEDNTGPGTQYF | TGCAGCGTTGAAGATAACACCGGCCCAGGGACCCAGTACTTC | NA | TRBV29-1 | NA | TRBJ2-5
CAWSKRVPDNSPLHF | TGTGCCTGGAGTAAGAGGGTTCCCGATAATTCACCCCTCCACTTT | few | TRBV30 | NA | TRBJ1-6
CASSSSGQGDTPYNEQFF | TGTGCCAGCAGCTCGAGCGGACAGGGGGACACCCCCTACAATGAGCAGTTCTTC | NA | TRBV11-3 | TRBD1 | TRBJ2-1
CATSQYPGADTQYF | TGTGCCACCAGCCAGTACCCAGGCGCAGATACGCAGTATTTT | NA | TRBV15 | NA | TRBJ2-3
CASGLVVGNTGELFF | TGTGCTAGTGGTTTGGTAGTAGGGAACACCGGGGAGCTGTTTTTT | NA | TRBV12-5 | NA | TRBJ2-2
CASRDAGRSLSEAFF | TGTGCCAGTCGGGATGCGGGCAGATCCCTTTCGGAAGCTTTCTTT | NA | TRBV19 | NA | TRBJ1-1
CASSLEATSEKLFF | TGTGCCAGCAGCTTAGAGGCGACGAGTGAAAAACTGTTTTTT | few | TRBV11-3 | NA | TRBJ1-4
CASSPSSYNEQFF | TGTGCCAGCAGCCCTAGTTCCTACAATGAGCAGTTCTTC | medium-sized | TRBV9 | NA | TRBJ2-1
CASSSLPGGDTQYF | TGTGCCAGCAGCTCGCTCCCCGGTGGAGATACGCAGTATTTT | NA | TRBV11-3 | NA | TRBJ2-3
CASSPRPGQDYNEQFF | TGCGCCAGCAGCCCACGTCCGGGACAGGACTACAATGAGCAGTTCTTC | few | TRBV4-1 | TRBD1 | TRBJ2-1
CASSIDIKIWDTEAFF | TGTGCCAGTAGTATAGATATCAAGATATGGGACACTGAAGCTTTCTTT | NA | TRBV19 | NA | TRBJ1-1